This TCR beta chain was captured in a study of T cells in Graves' hyperthyroidism and ophthalmopathy (dated by TCRdb to about 2019). About the study as a whole: Peripheral blood samples were taken at the time of initial diagnosis, prior to any treatment. To identify distinguishing TCR V-J signatures, a discovery cohort of some 100 patients was used, comprising 43 with Graves' ophthalmopathy and some 57 with stable Graves' hyperthyroidism. Whether ophthalmopathy could be predicted prospectively was tested in an independent validation cohort made up of 18 to 20 hyperthyroidism patients plus 17 patients who later progressed to ophthalmopathy. The approximately 98 discovery patients were randomly divided into training and test sets at a 7:3 ratio. The study also compared thyroid tissue and blood T-cell repertoires from 5 to 7 Graves' hyperthyroidism patients. After sampling, hyperthyroidism patients received methimazole starting at 30 mg daily, and ophthalmopathy patients received high-dose intravenous methylprednisolone. The paper reports TCR Vbeta CDR3 sequencing of 135 peripheral blood samples: 40 to 45 ophthalmopathy, under 85 hyperthyroidism and roughly 17 progressor patients. General findings and caveats noted by the study authors: Blood samples also contained most of the expanded thyroid clonotypes (frequency above 0.001), which suggests that blood repertoires may reflect thyroid immune responses. In validation, progression to ophthalmopathy was predicted by the model with around 71% sensitivity and just over 72% specificity, a median of about 6 months before onset. Sample size was not statistically predetermined, and blinding of investigators to group allocation was not performed. In cross-validation, a model built on a 13 V-J signature told ophthalmopathy apart from stable hyperthyroidism with roughly 87% sensitivity and approximately 81% specificity, and in testing the same model reached 80%/75%.

Ophthalmopathy patients had moderately to severely active disease, Clinical Activity Score of at least 3, NOSPECS grade of at least 4, and duration under 3 months. Patients with uncontrolled infections, other autoimmune diseases, pregnancy or lactation were excluded. Clinical symptoms, serum thyroxine and TRAb, thyroid ultrasound, and orbital computed tomography formed the basis for the diagnoses. Ficoll-Paque density gradient centrifugation was used to isolate PBMCs from about 9 ml of fresh peripheral blood. Total RNA was extracted using Trizol reagent, and RNA quality was assessed on an Agilent 2100 Bioanalyzer. Many counts were recorded for this clonotype. Its antigen target is currently unknown. Per-base quality was not reported, and no clone a single base away is much larger than it. The TCR beta CDR3 regions were amplified from the RNA transcripts. The first round of RT-PCR for the TCR CDR3 was performed with the HTBI primer set and the Qiagen OneStep RT-PCR kit. Libraries were constructed in a second round of multiplex PCR, after which size selection and purification were performed. The libraries were sequenced on an Illumina HiSeq2000 using paired-end 100 bp reads. Per the original workflow: Raw data were processed with SOAPnuke, discarding reads with adapters, uncalled bases, mean Phred below 15, or no exact constant-primer or identifier match. High-quality paired reads were merged using COPE v1.2.5, and each unique nucleotide sequence was defined as a clonotype. MiTCR v1.1 was used to align the clonotypes against IMGT TRBV, TRBD and TRBJ reference segments. Only V-J combinations with frequency above 0.0001, covering about 99% of repertoires, were analysed. A TCS score was defined as the ratio of F50 (clonal expansion) to E x V (chaos), with BLOSUM62-based TCRdist applied between CDR3 peptides within each V-J. Welch's t-statistics and random forest reduced 500 to 550 V-J features to 13, which were used in a naive Bayes classifier (R e1071). TCRdb ran its own pipeline on the public reads, namely fastp trimming at Q25 and MiXCR clone calling, and kept in-frame beta chains. CDR3 protein duplicates are merged, each entry listing the most common genes and DNA. The V and J calls were determined by TCRdb, not by the authors. Counted in this sample were roughly 240,000 distinct CDR3 sequences; more than 20% of them appeared once. Roughly 32% of the sample lies in the top ten.

Taken from cysteine to phenylalanine, the CDR3 has 14 residues. Only the CDR3 DNA is retained, 42 bases long and in frame from the first base. The V and J ends are trimmed by 2 bases and 2 bases, leaving 10 bases between them. The germline V gene sets CDR1 to SGHVS and CDR2 to FQNEAQ. This TCR came from a middle-aged woman with Graves' ophthalmopathy. The chain is assembled from TRBV7-8 and TRBJ2-7; the D segment cannot be called with confidence. Sequences were obtained from blood. In nucleotide form, the sequence is TGTGCCAGCAGCTTATCCCCACCTCCCTACGAGCAGTACTTC. Its amino acids are CASSLSPPPYEQYF.